This T cell receptor beta chain was recorded in a study of cytomegalovirus exposure and HLA in healthy donors. Some clones are missing from TCRdb's copy, which holds only in-frame ones; the method was immunoSEQ multiplex PCR. Of about 180,000 clones listed, around 85% are singletons. Trimming shortened V by 4 bases and J by 2 bases, and 14 bases separated the two germline ends. This CDR3 is built from 15 residues. Looked up from germline, CDR1 is LGHNA and CDR2 is YNFKEQ. The specimen sequenced was PBMCs. The genes are TRBV4-2 and TRBJ1-2; D perhaps matches TRBD1 (5 bases). The clonotype comes from a man younger than 35 in good health and CMV-seropositive. The CDR3 loop reads CASSRIGEGNYGYTF. The CDR3 nucleotides are TGTGCCAGCAGCCGCATAGGGGAAGGAAACTATGGCTACACCTTC.